The clone carrying this TCR beta chain has only a few counts. Antigen: not known. This entry is derived from a study of a mutant IDH1 vaccine in newly diagnosed glioma. About the research overall: Previous care, which was radiotherapy, temozolomide, or both, most often involved both.

V was shortened by 5 bases and J by 0 bases, with 14 bases between the two germline ends. This CDR3 is built from 17 residues. The germline V gene has CDR1 SEHNR and CDR2 FQNEAQ (reference sequence). Noted time point: week 5, during vaccination. Vaccine doses each comprised 300 ug of mutant IDH1 20-mer peptide, with topical imiquimod. Those who donated had recent WHO grade 3 or 4 IDH1-mutant, ATRX-lost astrocytomas. Data came from immunoSEQ multiplex PCR; TCRdb stores just in-frame clones and leaves some out. This sample has about 51,000 clones, with just under 80% found just once. The chain has TRBV7-9 and TRBJ1-6; no definite D call. The sequence derives from a woman in her 40s with glioma. The sequencing used PBMCs, collected from a glioma patient whose treatment included an IDH1 peptide vaccine. The CDR3 DNA sequence: TGTGCCAGCAGCCCGGACCGGGGAAGCTCCTATAATTCACCCCTCCACTTT. Translation: CASSPDRGSSYNSPLHF.